These 14 T cell receptor beta chains were sequenced from one sample in a study of Tregs in tolerant kidney transplant recipients. Assay used: immunoSEQ multiplex PCR; TCRdb lists only in-frame clones, some missing. The repertoire holds approximately 90,000 clones, with around 90% as singletons. The source material was CD8+ T cells from blood. The receptors originated from a human donor in good health.

The V gene is TRBV10-2, the J gene TRBJ1-2; D unclear. Germline values: CDR1 WSHSY, CDR2 SAAADI. This CDR3 comprises 12 residues. Deletions cut 2 bases from V and 5 bases from J, with 6 bases between. CDR3 amino acids: CASSELVYGYTF. The CDR3 nucleotides read TGCGCCAGCAGTGAGCTGGTTTATGGCTACACCTTC.

The chain combines TRBV5-4 with TRBJ2-5; D might be TRBD2 (6 bases). This CDR3 is built from 15 residues. Trimming pared 2 bases from V and 2 bases from J, leaving 13 bases between. The germline gives CDR1 SGHNT, CDR2 YYREEE (reference sequence). CDR3 bases: TGTGCCAGCAGCTTAGTCGGGACTTTACAAGAGACCCAGTACTTC. Translated, it gives CASSLVGTLQETQYF.

This chain uses TRBV5-6 with TRBJ2-1; 13 bases map to TRBD2. The CDR3 runs 16 residues. J gave up 2 bases and V 2 bases, and 1 base lay outside the gene matches. CDR1 is SGHDT, CDR2 YYEEEE, per germline. This CDR3 reads CASSLTSGGAYNEQFF. CDR3 nucleotide sequence: TGTGCCAGCAGCTTAACTAGCGGGGGGGCCTACAATGAGCAGTTCTTC.

The table lists this clone with a count of one. The chain uses TRBV19 and TRBJ2-5, with D perhaps TRBD1 or TRBD2 (5 bases each). Germline CDR1 is LNHDA and CDR2 is SQIVND (reference sequence). The V end was cut by 3 bases, the J end by 4 bases, with 18 bases between. CDR3 length: 16 amino acids. The CDR3 sequence: CASSMGETPSIETQYF. CDR3 in DNA: TGTGCCAGTAGTATGGGGGAGACACCCTCCATAGAGACCCAGTACTTC.

The chain uses TRBV11-2 and TRBJ2-2; TRBD2 aligns across 9 bases. Germline V lookup: CDR1 SGHAT, CDR2 FQNNGV. J gave up 3 bases and V 1 base, and 3 bases lay outside the gene matches. CDR3 length: 16 amino acids. The CDR3 loop reads CASSLVPSGDTGELFF. The CDR3 DNA reads TGTGCCAGCAGCTTAGTGCCTAGCGGGGACACCGGGGAGCTGTTTTTT.

The chain is built from TRBV5-6 and TRBJ2-7; the match to TRBD2 covers 8 bases. The trim removed 3 bases at V and 5 bases at J, leaving 4 bases unmatched. Germline lookup yields CDR1 SGHDT and CDR2 YYEEEE. CDR3 length: 13 residues. CDR3 nucleotide sequence: TGTGCCAGCAGCTCCGGGGGGGCGAACGAGCAGTACTTC. It translates to CASSSGGANEQYF.

The V and J genes are TRBV20-1 and TRBJ1-2; D call uncertain. The V and J ends lost 6 bases and 8 bases respectively, with 13 bases between them. The CDR3 covers 11 residues. Germline V gene sequence: CDR1 DFQATT, CDR2 SNEGSKA (reference sequence). The CDR3 bases are TGCAGTGCGTCGATCGTGGAAGGCTACACCTTC. This sequence encodes CSASIVEGYTF.

This chain links TRBV6-5 with TRBJ2-7, with 11 bases matching TRBD2. V lost 4 bases and J lost 2; bases outside the gene matches: 4. CDR3 length: 15 residues. Germline V gives CDR1 MNHEY, CDR2 SVGAGI. CDR3 DNA sequence: TGTGCCAGCAGTTTTCTAGCGGGAGGCACCTACGAGCAGTACTTC. Translated, it gives CASSFLAGGTYEQYF.

In regard to this clone: Different DNA sequences within this sample yield the same CDR3. V and J are TRBV7-9 and TRBJ2-7; a weak D match, TRBD2 (5 bases). Trimming removed 5 bases from V and 5 bases from J, with 10 bases in between. The germline CDR1 and CDR2 sequences are SEHNR and FQNEAQ (reference sequence). The CDR3 runs 12 residues. The CDR3 loop reads CASSPTGNEQYF. DNA for the CDR3: TGTGCCAGCAGCCCCACGGGGAACGAGCAGTACTTC.

The CDR3 region has the DNA TGTGCCAGCAGTTTAGCCAGATATAGCAATCAGCCCCAGCATTTT. Protein product: CASSLARYSNQPQHF. This chain links TRBV27 with TRBJ1-5; D is unresolved. The CDR3 runs 15 residues. Trimming took 2 bases from V and 0 from J, leaving 8 bases between them. The germline CDR1 and CDR2 sequences are MNHEY and SMNVEV (reference sequence).

The CDR3 reads CASSFGAEQYF. CDR3 bases: TGTGCCAGCAGCTTTGGGGCCGAGCAGTACTTC. J is TRBJ2-7 and V is TRBV5-4, with D perhaps TRBD1 (5 bases). The CDR3 totals 11 residues. Trimming removed 2 bases at V and 6 bases at J, with 6 bases between. Germline V gene lookup returns CDR1 SGHNT and CDR2 YYREEE (reference sequence).

The chain has TRBV7-9 and TRBJ1-3; TRBD1 matches 7 bases. Germline CDR1 reads SEHNR; CDR2 reads FQNEAQ (reference sequence). V lost 5 bases, J lost 6 bases, and 10 bases stayed unmatched. This CDR3 has 15 amino acids. The CDR3 DNA reads as TGTGCCAGCAGCATCCGGGACAGAGGCCTAAACACCATATATTTT. Translation: CASSIRDRGLNTIYF.

The chain uses TRBV13 and TRBJ2-2; maybe TRBD1 (8 bases). The CDR3 contains 18 residues. Germline values: CDR1 PRHDT, CDR2 FYEKMQ (reference sequence). V lost 7 bases, J lost 0 bases, and 21 bases lay in between. CDR3 nucleotides: TGTGCCAGCATCCCAGGGGGCTCAAGCGGGGCGAACACCGGGGAGCTGTTTTTT. The encoded protein is CASIPGGSSGANTGELFF.

This clone was counted once. The CDR3 loop is CASTQGGVGTEAFF. CDR3 coding DNA: TGTGCCAGCACACAGGGGGGGGTCGGCACTGAAGCTTTCTTT. The rearrangement joins TRBV27 to TRBJ1-1; 8 bases are shared with TRBD1. Per the germline V gene, CDR1 is MNHEY and CDR2 is SMNVEV (reference sequence). The CDR3 totals 14 residues. V dropped 7 bases and J dropped 4; count of bases not matched to a gene: 8.